The 32 T cell receptor beta chains presented below share a single source sample, sequenced in a study of shared clonotypes between healthy human individuals. Profiling relied on immunoSEQ multiplex PCR, and the TCRdb table lists in-frame clones only, not all of them. Seen here are roughly 2 million clones, approximately 95% observed once, and the top ten hold around 0.13%. Sequenced: naive CD4+ T cells sorted from blood. The subset denotes: CD45RA+ positively selected. Source of these receptors: a man between 18 and 35 years old in good health.

This rearrangement joins TRBV28 to TRBJ2-7, with D perhaps matching TRBD1 (5 bases). CDR3 size: 13 residues. The germline gives CDR1 MDHEN, CDR2 SYDVKM. Trimming took 4 bases from V and 3 from J, leaving 10 bases between them. The CDR3 DNA reads TGTGCCAGCAGTTGGACACGTGACTACGAGCAGTACTTC. Encoded protein: CASSWTRDYEQYF.

This sequence joins TRBV11-2 and TRBJ2-3; TRBD2 matches at 9 bases. The CDR3 contains 17 residues. J was trimmed by 3 bases and V by 3 bases; bases with no gene match: 10. The germline gives CDR1 SGHAT, CDR2 FQNNGV. The CDR3, as DNA: TGTGCCAGCAGCTTTGGGTTGCGGGGGGGCCCTACAGATACGCAGTATTTT. It specifies CASSFGLRGGPTDTQYF.

This chain connects TRBV28 to TRBJ1-2; no definite D call. Trimming took 5 bases from V and 8 from J, leaving 15 bases between them. Germline-derived CDR1 and CDR2 are MDHEN and SYDVKM. The CDR3 consists of 13 residues. The CDR3 bases are TGTGCCAGCAGTATCCTCGGATCGGGGGGCTACACCTTC. Translating it yields CASSILGSGGYTF.

A remark on this clone: Other DNA sequences in the same sample also yield this CDR3. The V call is TRBV6-5, the J call TRBJ2-7, with 10 bases lining up with TRBD1. This CDR3 is built from 15 residues. Per germline, CDR1 MNHEY and CDR2 SVGAGI. Trimming removed 6 bases from V and 3 bases from J; junction bases left unmatched: 8. The CDR3 region is CASSSSGTGDYEQYF. The CDR3 nucleotides are TGTGCCAGCAGCTCATCCGGGACAGGGGACTACGAGCAGTACTTC.

The chain is built from TRBV9 and TRBJ2-7, with 7 bases identical to TRBD2. Germline CDR1 SGDLS, CDR2 YYNGEE. V trimming: 4 bases; J trimming: 1 base; junction bases outside the gene matches: 11. This CDR3 spans 16 amino acids. CDR3 residues: CASSPSSQGGSYEQYF. CDR3 bases: TGTGCCAGCAGCCCCTCCTCTCAGGGAGGGTCCTACGAGCAGTACTTC.

The rearrangement joins TRBV5-1 to TRBJ2-3; the match to TRBD2 covers 13 bases. The germline CDR1 and CDR2 sequences are SGHRS and YFSETQ. The CDR3 consists of 16 residues. Trimming removed 4 bases from V and 1 base from J; junction bases left unmatched: 3. CDR3 sequence: CASSRTSGGRTDTQYF. The CDR3 DNA sequence: TGCGCCAGCAGCCGGACTAGCGGGGGACGCACAGATACGCAGTATTTT.

The gene calls are TRBV6-1 and TRBJ2-5, with 10 bases matching TRBD2. V shed 10 bases and J 7 bases; nucleotides not matched to a gene: 6. This CDR3 is built from 12 residues. CDR1 is MNHNS, CDR2 SASEGT, per germline. This CDR3 is CATLTSGRTQYF. The CDR3 region has the DNA TGTGCCACCCTGACTAGCGGGCGGACCCAGTACTTC.

V gene TRBV11-2 combines with J gene TRBJ2-3; TRBD2 matches 11 bases. The V gene's germline CDR1 is SGHAT and CDR2 FQNNGV. After removal of 2 bases from V and 6 bases from J, the junction contained 13 bases not matched to a gene. This CDR3 has 18 amino acids. In DNA, the CDR3 is TGTGCCAGCAGCTTACTTCCGGGAGTAGCGGGAGGGACGGATACGCAGTATTTT. Translation gives CASSLLPGVAGGTDTQYF.

With respect to this clone: Distinct nucleotide sequences in the sample also encode this CDR3. The chain's CDR3 is CASSYGMNTEAFF. The CDR3 DNA sequence: TGTGCCAGCAGTTATGGCATGAACACTGAAGCTTTCTTT. The rearrangement links TRBV6-5 to TRBJ1-1; no clear D gene. Looked up from germline, CDR1 is MNHEY and CDR2 is SVGAGI. This CDR3 is built from 13 residues. Trimming pared 3 bases from V and 0 bases from J, leaving 5 bases between.

With regard to this clone: This sample includes further DNA sequences coding for the same CDR3. The chain is built from TRBV18 and TRBJ2-5, with D maybe TRBD2 (5 bases). Trimming left V 0 bases short and J 5 bases short, with 10 bases between. The CDR3 is 14 amino acids. Germline loops: CDR1 KGHSH, CDR2 LQKENI. CDR3: CASSPPTGVETQYF. CDR3 sequence (DNA): TGTGCCAGCTCACCACCGACCGGGGTTGAGACCCAGTACTTC.

In its sample, this clone was seen once. The same CDR3 can be traced to other DNA sequences in this sample. J is TRBJ2-3 and V is TRBV28, with 8 bases lining up with TRBD2. Germline loops: CDR1 MDHEN, CDR2 SYDVKM. The trim removed 6 bases at V and 2 bases at J, leaving 4 bases unmatched. The length of the CDR3 is 14 residues. CDR3 residues: CASSPGGFTDTQYF. The CDR3 nucleotides read TGTGCCAGCAGCCCGGGGGGGTTCACAGATACGCAGTATTTT.

The genes are TRBV19 and TRBJ1-2, with TRBD1 as a possible D gene (6 bases). The CDR3 loop spans 14 amino acids. Trimming left V 5 bases short and J 9 bases short, with 19 bases between. The germline CDR1 and CDR2 sequences are LNHDA and SQIVND (reference sequence). The CDR3 here is CASSSPAPQGRYTF. The DNA for the CDR3 is TGTGCCAGTAGTTCACCCGCCCCACAGGGTCGCTACACCTTC.

As to this clone: This specimen includes other DNA sequences encoding the same CDR3. The chain uses TRBV6-5 and TRBJ1-5, with 10 bases fitting TRBD1. Germline CDR1 MNHEY, CDR2 SVGAGI. J lost 4 bases, V lost 4 bases, and 1 base had no gene match. The CDR3 loop spans 14 amino acids. CDR3 DNA sequence: TGTGCCAGCAGTTGGGGACAGGGGAATCAGCCCCAGCATTTT. Its translation is CASSWGQGNQPQHF.

This chain links TRBV15 with TRBJ1-1; TRBD1 is a possible D gene (6 bases). CDR1 and CDR2 from the germline V gene are LNHNV and YYDKDF (reference sequence). The CDR3 length is 16 residues. The ends were cut back, 1 base at V and 2 bases at J, with 14 bases in the middle. The CDR3 DNA follows: TGTGCCACCAGCAGAGGGACCGGGACACTTAACACTGAAGCTTTCTTT. Translated: CATSRGTGTLNTEAFF.

The chain couples TRBV20-1 to TRBJ1-5; D gene unclear. The CDR3 has 11 amino acids. V was trimmed by 5 bases and J by 6 bases, leaving 8 bases between them. CDR1 is DFQATT and CDR2 is SNEGSKA in the germline V gene (reference sequence). The CDR3 spells CSAGEVQPQHF. The CDR3 nucleotides read TGCAGTGCTGGGGAGGTTCAGCCCCAGCATTTT.

The gene calls are TRBV18 and TRBJ2-3, with 7 bases matching TRBD2. V was clipped by 4 bases and J by 4 bases; unmatched bases: 5. The CDR3 is made up of 14 amino acids. CDR1 and CDR2 (germline): KGHSH, LQKENI. As DNA, the CDR3 is TGTGCCAGCTCACGAATGGGGGGGTCAGATACGCAGTATTTT. Encoded protein: CASSRMGGSDTQYF.

This chain joins TRBV6-5 and TRBJ2-6; D remains unclear. The CDR3 totals 15 residues. Germline V CDR1 and CDR2: MNHEY, SVGAGI. The V end lost 0 bases, the J end lost 2 bases, and 5 bases lay between the germline ends. CDR3 loop: CASSYSYTGANVLTF. In DNA form, the CDR3 reads TGTGCCAGCAGTTACTCATATACTGGGGCCAACGTCCTGACTTTC.

The chain carries TRBV5-1 and TRBJ2-1, with 11 bases identical to TRBD2. V dropped 4 bases and J dropped 4; count of bases not matched to a gene: 10. Germline CDR1 SGHRS, CDR2 YFSETQ. CDR3 size: 17 residues. The CDR3 reads CASSLMRGLAAYNEQFF. In DNA, the CDR3 is TGCGCCAGCAGCCTCATGAGGGGACTAGCGGCTTACAATGAGCAGTTCTTC.

V is TRBV2 and J is TRBJ1-2; D not resolved. V gave up 9 bases and J gave up 2 bases, with 7 bases separating them. Germline V lookup: CDR1 SNHLY, CDR2 FYNNEI. The CDR3 runs to 11 residues. CDR3 coding DNA: TGTGCCAGTCAGCTAAACTATGGCTACACCTTC. This translates into CASQLNYGYTF.

The rearrangement uses TRBV5-1 and TRBJ2-5; no clear D. Germline CDR1 SGHRS, CDR2 YFSETQ. V lost 4 bases and J lost 7, with 11 bases in between. CDR3 length: 12 residues. The CDR3 loop is CASSHDLGTQYF. CDR3 coding DNA: TGCGCCAGCAGCCACGACTTGGGGACCCAGTACTTC. Full variable domain (missing parts from reference TRBV5-1 and TRBJ2-5): KAGVTQTPRYLIKTRGQQVTLSCSPISGHRSVSWYQQTPGQGLQFLFEYFSETQRNKGNFPGRFSGRQFSNSRSEMNVSTLELGDSALYLCASSHDLGTQYFGPGTRLLVL.

The rearrangement joins TRBV18 to TRBJ2-7; tentatively, D is TRBD1 (6 bases). CDR3 length: 15 residues. V was cut by 8 bases and J by 2 bases, with 19 bases left in between. Germline CDR1 KGHSH, CDR2 LQKENI. The CDR3 nucleotides read TGTGCCAGCCACCAACCGGCCAGACAGGCCTACGAGCAGTACTTC. Translating it yields CASHQPARQAYEQYF.

The chain joins TRBV30 to TRBJ2-7, with 9 bases aligning to TRBD2. V lost 2 bases and J lost 2; bases outside the gene matches: 7. CDR3 length: 15 amino acids. Germline CDR1 is GTSNPN and CDR2 is SVGIG (reference sequence). The CDR3: CAWSPPGGRAYEQYF. The CDR3 DNA is TGTGCCTGGAGTCCCCCGGGCGGGAGGGCCTACGAGCAGTACTTC.

Note on this clone: Other DNA sequences in the same sample also yield this CDR3. The chain couples TRBV15 to TRBJ2-3; possible D gene TRBD2, 5 bases. V shed 1 base and J shed 3 bases, with 5 bases lying between them. This CDR3 is 13 amino acids long. Per the germline V gene, CDR1 is LNHNV and CDR2 is YYDKDF (reference sequence). The CDR3 DNA is TGTGCCACCAGCAGAGGAGGGACAGATACGCAGTATTTT. Protein sequence: CATSRGGTDTQYF. The full variable domain, with the rest looked up from reference TRBV15 and TRBJ2-3, is DAMVIQNPRYQVTQFGKPVTLSCSQTLNHNVMYWYQQKSSQAPKLLFHYYDKDFNNEADTPDNFQSRRPNTSFCFLDIRSPGLGDTAMYLCATSRGGTDTQYFGPGTRLTVL.

The chain carries TRBV5-1 and TRBJ1-2; 9 positions agree with TRBD1. V shed 2 bases, J shed 7 bases, and the junction held 15 bases outside the gene matches. Per germline, CDR1 SGHRS and CDR2 YFSETQ. CDR3 length equals 17 residues. The CDR3 loop reads CASSLSPPGTGQSGYTF. The CDR3 coding sequence is TGCGCCAGCAGCTTATCCCCCCCCGGGACAGGGCAGAGTGGCTACACCTTC.

This clone has a single count. The rearrangement joins TRBV5-1 to TRBJ2-1; 7 bases align to TRBD1. The J segment lost 6 bases and the V segment lost 6 bases, leaving 18 bases of the junction unmatched. The CDR3 has 17 amino acids. Germline values: CDR1 SGHRS, CDR2 YFSETQ. The CDR3 DNA reads TGCGCCAGCATGTATGCAATCTTGGGCAGGGGGTTCAATGAGCAGTTCTTC. Translating it yields CASMYAILGRGFNEQFF.

CDR3 amino acids: CASSLPPGGPQHF. CDR3 DNA: TGTGCCAGCAGCTTGCCCCCGGGGGGTCCCCAGCATTTT. The V and J genes are TRBV5-8 and TRBJ1-5; tentative D call: TRBD1 (5 bases). V lost 1 base to trimming and J lost 10 bases, with 12 bases between them. Germline V CDR1 and CDR2: SGHTS, YDEGEE. The CDR3 runs to 13 residues. The whole variable domain, filled in from reference TRBV5-8 and TRBJ1-5, reads EAGVTQSPTHLIKTRGQQATLRCSPISGHTSVYWYQQALGLGLQFLLWYDEGEERNRGNFPPRFSGRQFPNYSSELNVNALELEDSALYLCASSLPPGGPQHFGDGTRLSIL.

CDR3 in amino acids: CASRGYNEQFF. For the CDR3, the DNA is TGTGCCAGCCGGGGGTACAATGAGCAGTTCTTC. V usage is TRBV6-5 and J usage is TRBJ2-1, with D possibly matching TRBD2 (6 bases). Deletions cut 8 bases from V and 4 bases from J, with 6 bases between. The CDR3 totals 11 residues. Germline V gives CDR1 MNHEY, CDR2 SVGAGI.

In the case of this clone: Just one base apart from a much larger clone, this may be a read error. Additional DNA sequences in this sample encode the identical CDR3. The chain couples TRBV6-5 to TRBJ2-5; D call uncertain. Germline assignment: CDR1 MNHEY and CDR2 SVGAGI. V was cut by 8 bases and J by 1 base, with 5 bases left in between. CDR3 length equals 11 residues. Here the CDR3 reads CASSTQETQYF. In DNA form, the CDR3 reads TGTGCCAGCTCAACCCAAGAGACCCAGTACTTC.

The chain is built from TRBV4-1 and TRBJ2-2; 7 nucleotides match TRBD2. V was clipped by 4 bases and J by 1 base; unmatched bases: 9. Germline V lookup: CDR1 MGHRA, CDR2 YSYEKL. This CDR3 has 17 residues. Here the CDR3 DNA reads TGCGCCAGCAGCCTAGAGGAACTAGCGCTGAACACCGGGGAGCTGTTTTTT. Its translation is CASSLEELALNTGELFF.

Comment on this clone: Other nucleotide sequences in the sample specify the same CDR3. The chain uses TRBV20-1 and TRBJ2-1, with no clear D. V was pared by 6 bases and J by 4 bases, with 7 bases between. The germline V gene has CDR1 DFQATT and CDR2 SNEGSKA (reference sequence). The CDR3 extends over 11 amino acids. The CDR3 reads CSARAYNEQFF. CDR3 nucleotides: TGCAGTGCCCGGGCTTACAATGAGCAGTTCTTC.

V gene TRBV10-3 combines with J gene TRBJ2-7, with TRBD2 as a possible D gene (5 bases). This CDR3 has 13 amino acids. V gave up 0 bases and J gave up 6 bases, with 9 bases separating them. Per the germline V gene, CDR1 is ENHRY and CDR2 is SYGVKD. The CDR3 DNA sequence: TGTGCCATCAGTGAGTCGACTATCGGCGAGCAGTACTTC. Protein sequence: CAISESTIGEQYF.

This clone was seen once. V gene TRBV12-5 combines with J gene TRBJ1-1; D is unclear. The V gene lost 5 bases and the J gene lost 4 bases, with 8 bases spanning the gap. The CDR3 totals 12 residues. Germline V gives CDR1 LGHNT, CDR2 FRNRAP. CDR3 region: CASGREATEAFF. DNA of the CDR3: TGTGCTAGTGGTCGGGAGGCCACTGAAGCTTTCTTT.